This TCR beta chain was recovered during a study of shared clonotypes between healthy human individuals. Study details: Per donor, three plates held CD4 naive cells, three held CD4 memory, two held CD8 naive and one held CD8 memory. The study, taken as a whole, reports: For sorted subsets, rarefaction showed incomplete sequencing despite large depth. A generally larger estimated richness was seen in naive subsets than in memory subsets.

Naive CD8 cells comprised CD45RO-negative, CCR7-positively selected cells, excluding terminally differentiated effector memory CD45RA+ cells. The healthy adult donors were HIV-negative and reported no recent acute infections or vaccinations. Only in-frame clones appear in the TCRdb table, and some are missing; sequencing was by immunoSEQ multiplex PCR. The table includes around 600,000 clones, roughly 98% detected once. With regard to this clone: Its antigen is unidentified.

CDR3 length: 12 residues. Germline V CDR1 and CDR2: SGHTA, FQGNSA. The V and J ends lost 4 bases and 1 base respectively, with 5 bases between them. The V and J genes are TRBV7-2 and TRBJ2-7; the D call may be TRBD1 or TRBD2 (5 bases each). The source is a man aged 25-40 years in good health. The sequenced material came from naive CD8+ T cells sorted from blood. The CDR3 DNA is TGTGCCAGCAGCTGGGGGTCCTACGAGCAGTACTTC. Its translation: CASSWGSYEQYF.